This T cell receptor beta chain was sequenced in a study of technical replicates of blood from a handful of donors. The protocol was immunoSEQ multiplex PCR, while the TCRdb copy is restricted to in-frame clones and leaves out a portion. The table shows 65,000 to 90,000 clones, with 91% occurring only once. CDR3 length equals 13 residues. Germline V gene lookup returns CDR1 GTSNPN and CDR2 SVGIG (reference sequence). V was shortened by 0 bases and J by 3 bases, with 8 bases between the two germline ends. Sequenced material: T cells isolated from PBMCs. V is TRBV30 and J is TRBJ1-2; D unresolved. The clonotype comes from a human donor in good health. The CDR3 protein is CAWSVAGYYGYTF. In nucleotides, the CDR3 is TGTGCCTGGAGTGTCGCAGGCTACTATGGCTACACCTTC.